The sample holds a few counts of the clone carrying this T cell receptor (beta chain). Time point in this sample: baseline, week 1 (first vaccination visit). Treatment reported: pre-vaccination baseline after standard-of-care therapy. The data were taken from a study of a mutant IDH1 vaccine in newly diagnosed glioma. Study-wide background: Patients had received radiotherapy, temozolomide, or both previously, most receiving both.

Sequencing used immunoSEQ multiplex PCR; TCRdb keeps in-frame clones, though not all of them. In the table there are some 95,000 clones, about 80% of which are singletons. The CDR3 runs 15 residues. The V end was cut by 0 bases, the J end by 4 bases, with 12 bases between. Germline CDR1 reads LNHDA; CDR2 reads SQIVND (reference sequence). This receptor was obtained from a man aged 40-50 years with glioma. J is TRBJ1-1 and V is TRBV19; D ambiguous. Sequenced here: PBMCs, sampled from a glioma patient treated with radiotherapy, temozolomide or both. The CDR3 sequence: CASSIDPGSSTEAFF. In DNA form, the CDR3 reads TGTGCCAGTAGTATAGATCCGGGTTCGAGCACTGAAGCTTTCTTT.